This is a list of T cell receptor beta chains from one sample in a study of T cell responses to AZD1222 COVID-19 vaccine. This table comes from immunoSEQ multiplex PCR, and its TCRdb copy is limited to in-frame clones, with some not included. This table holds 140,000 or so clones, more than 80% found once. Sequencing was performed on peripheral blood, taken 28 days after the second dose of the MenACWY control vaccine. These receptors originate from an adult who received the MenACWY meningococcal vaccine as a control. Each CDR3 is given with its conserved first and last residue. D genes are given only for firm matches. Clone sizes are given selectively: once, few, many, or a class where the clone is expanded.

V: TRBV3-1/TRBV3-2; D: NA; J: TRBJ1-2; size: NA; CDR3: CASSQVGGHYGYTF; DNA: TGTGCCAGCAGCCAAGTAGGGGGTCACTATGGCTACACCTTC
V: TRBV6-5; D: TRBD1; J: TRBJ2-7; size: NA; CDR3: CASSYSRTGVGYEQYF; DNA: TGTGCCAGCAGTTACTCTCGGACAGGGGTGGGTTACGAGCAGTACTTC
V: TRBV3-1/TRBV3-2; D: NA; J: TRBJ1-2; size: NA; CDR3: CASSPPHPNYGYTF; DNA: TGTGCCAGCAGCCCCCCACATCCTAACTATGGCTACACCTTC
V: TRBV11-2; D: NA; J: TRBJ2-1; size: NA; CDR3: CASSSPSGGGKPSYNEQFF; DNA: TGTGCCAGCAGCTCCCCGTCGGGTGGGGGGAAACCCTCCTACAATGAGCAGTTCTTC
V: TRBV7-9; D: NA; J: TRBJ2-7; size: NA; CDR3: CASSPQGTSLAEQYF; DNA: TGTGCCAGCAGCCCCCAAGGGACCTCCTTAGCCGAGCAGTACTTC
V: TRBV6-2/TRBV6-3; D: NA; J: TRBJ1-5; size: once; CDR3: CASSYSGFQPQHF; DNA: TGTGCCAGCAGTTATTCAGGGTTTCAGCCCCAGCATTTT
V: TRBV7-9; D: TRBD2; J: TRBJ2-2; size: NA; CDR3: CASSPGGLAPGELFF; DNA: TGTGCCAGCAGCCCGGGGGGACTAGCGCCCGGGGAGCTGTTTTTT
V: TRBV28; D: NA; J: TRBJ2-7; size: NA; CDR3: CASSPGHRYEQYF; DNA: TGTGCCAGCAGTCCGGGACACCGATACGAGCAGTACTTC
V: TRBV6-2/TRBV6-3; D: TRBD1; J: TRBJ2-7; size: once; CDR3: CASSQWTGYEQYF; DNA: TGTGCCAGCAGTCAATGGACAGGGTACGAGCAGTACTTC
V: TRBV6-5; D: TRBD1; J: TRBJ1-2; size: NA; CDR3: CASRDRGLDGYTF; DNA: TGTGCCAGCAGGGACAGGGGGCTAGATGGCTACACCTTC
V: TRBV21-1; D: NA; J: TRBJ2-1; size: NA; CDR3: CASSKVIGGRRRDNEQFF; DNA: TGTGCCAGCAGCAAAGTAATCGGGGGACGCCGACGCGACAATGAGCAGTTCTTC
V: TRBV14; D: NA; J: TRBJ1-4; size: NA; CDR3: CASSQQEGNEKLFF; DNA: TGTGCCAGCAGCCAACAAGAAGGAAATGAAAAACTGTTTTTT
V: TRBV6-6; D: NA; J: TRBJ1-2; size: NA; CDR3: CASRGGAEGYTF; DNA: TGTGCCAGCAGGGGGGGCGCGGAAGGCTACACCTTC
V: TRBV6-2/TRBV6-3; D: NA; J: TRBJ1-5; size: NA; CDR3: CASSYSSAQPQHF; DNA: TGTGCCAGCAGTTACTCGAGTGCACAGCCCCAGCATTTT
V: TRBV2; D: NA; J: TRBJ1-2; size: NA; CDR3: CASSGTNYGYTF; DNA: TGTGCCAGCAGTGGAACTAACTATGGCTACACCTTC
V: TRBV18; D: NA; J: TRBJ1-1; size: NA; CDR3: CASSPGAGVTEAFF; DNA: TGTGCCAGCTCACCGGGGGCAGGGGTGACTGAAGCTTTCTTT
V: TRBV14; D: TRBD2; J: TRBJ2-7; size: NA; CDR3: CASSQDSGAGVYEQYF; DNA: TGTGCCAGCAGCCAAGATTCAGGAGCGGGAGTGTACGAGCAGTACTTC
V: TRBV4-3; D: NA; J: TRBJ2-5; size: NA; CDR3: CASSQNRDFQETQYF; DNA: TGCGCCAGCAGCCAAAACCGGGACTTTCAAGAGACCCAGTACTTC
V: TRBV19; D: NA; J: TRBJ2-2; size: NA; CDR3: CASSISSDVNTGELFF; DNA: TGTGCCAGTAGTATATCTTCGGACGTGAACACCGGGGAGCTGTTTTTT
V: TRBV13; D: NA; J: TRBJ1-2; size: NA; CDR3: CASSLSGRVSGNQYGYTF; DNA: TGTGCCAGCAGCTTATCCGGTCGGGTTTCCGGTAATCAATATGGCTACACCTTC
V: TRBV6-7; D: NA; J: TRBJ2-1; size: NA; CDR3: CASSYGLTTGEQFF; DNA: TGTGCCAGCAGTTACGGACTAACTACGGGTGAGCAGTTCTTC
V: TRBV19; D: NA; J: TRBJ2-5; size: NA; CDR3: CASGMQGGETQYF; DNA: TGTGCCAGTGGGATGCAGGGCGGGGAGACCCAGTACTTC
V: TRBV29-1; D: NA; J: TRBJ2-2; size: NA; CDR3: CSVEGREVGELFF; DNA: TGCAGCGTTGAAGGCAGGGAAGTCGGGGAGCTGTTTTTT
V: TRBV7-2; D: NA; J: TRBJ1-5; size: NA; CDR3: CASSPGGMNNQPQHF; DNA: TGTGCCAGCAGCCCCGGGGGGATGAACAATCAGCCCCAGCATTTT
V: TRBV29-1; D: TRBD1; J: TRBJ2-7; size: NA; CDR3: CSVNTGGYEQYF; DNA: TGCAGCGTGAATACAGGGGGCTACGAGCAGTACTTC
V: TRBV7-8; D: TRBD1; J: TRBJ1-5; size: NA; CDR3: CASSLAGDSHQPQHF; DNA: TGTGCCAGCAGCTTAGCTGGGGACAGCCATCAGCCCCAGCATTTT
V: TRBV5-4; D: TRBD1; J: TRBJ1-2; size: NA; CDR3: CASSSMDRDYGYTF; DNA: TGTGCCAGCAGCTCCATGGACAGGGACTATGGCTACACCTTC
V: TRBV4-3; D: NA; J: TRBJ2-5; size: NA; CDR3: CASSQEAGANGETQYF; DNA: TGCGCCAGCAGCCAAGAAGCCGGGGCTAATGGGGAGACCCAGTACTTC
V: TRBV6-5; D: NA; J: TRBJ2-5; size: NA; CDR3: CASSSPQRKETQYF; DNA: TGTGCCAGCAGCTCCCCTCAAAGAAAAGAGACCCAGTACTTC
V: TRBV29-1; D: TRBD2; J: TRBJ2-3; size: NA; CDR3: CSVEPGLGTDTQYF; DNA: TGCAGCGTTGAGCCGGGACTAGGGACAGATACGCAGTATTTT
V: TRBV7-9; D: NA; J: TRBJ1-2; size: few; CDR3: CASSLGQFYGYTF; DNA: TGTGCCAGCAGCTTAGGGCAGTTCTATGGCTACACCTTC
V: TRBV28; D: TRBD1; J: TRBJ1-5; size: few; CDR3: CASSSLLTGGNQPQHF; DNA: TGTGCCAGCAGTTCGCTGCTAACAGGGGGCAATCAGCCCCAGCATTTT
V: TRBV3-1/TRBV3-2; D: NA; J: TRBJ1-5; size: NA; CDR3: CASSQGFGIIYSNQPQHF; DNA: TGTGCCAGCAGCCAAGGGTTCGGGATTATTTATAGCAATCAGCCCCAGCATTTT
V: TRBV28; D: NA; J: TRBJ1-2; size: NA; CDR3: CASSLEQNYGYTF; DNA: TGTGCCAGCAGTTTAGAACAGAACTATGGCTACACCTTC
V: TRBV2; D: NA; J: TRBJ2-1; size: NA; CDR3: CASRGLWDEQFF; DNA: TGTGCCAGCAGGGGCCTTTGGGATGAGCAGTTCTTC
V: TRBV4-2; D: TRBD2; J: TRBJ2-1; size: few; CDR3: CASSQDQLAGAEQFF; DNA: TGTGCCAGCAGCCAAGATCAGCTAGCGGGCGCTGAGCAGTTCTTC
V: TRBV6-2/TRBV6-3; D: NA; J: TRBJ2-5; size: NA; CDR3: CASSRSPGTQETQYF; DNA: TGTGCCAGCAGTAGGTCTCCAGGGACGCAAGAGACCCAGTACTTC
V: TRBV6-1; D: TRBD1; J: TRBJ2-7; size: NA; CDR3: CASSERTGVYEQYF; DNA: TGTGCCAGCAGTGAGAGAACAGGGGTCTACGAGCAGTACTTC
V: TRBV15; D: TRBD1; J: TRBJ2-7; size: NA; CDR3: CATSRDLPGQAYEQYF; DNA: TGTGCCACCAGCAGAGATCTACCGGGACAGGCCTACGAGCAGTACTTC
V: TRBV6-5; D: NA; J: TRBJ2-2; size: NA; CDR3: CASSTQVGTGELFF; DNA: TGTGCCAGCAGTACCCAAGTGGGGACCGGGGAGCTGTTTTTT
V: TRBV5-5; D: NA; J: TRBJ1-5; size: NA; CDR3: CASSGGYSSNQPQHF; DNA: TGTGCCAGCAGCGGTGGGTACAGCAGCAATCAGCCCCAGCATTTT
V: TRBV3-1/TRBV3-2; D: TRBD2; J: TRBJ2-1; size: NA; CDR3: CASRTLAGGHNEQFF; DNA: TGTGCCAGCAGAACCCTAGCGGGGGGCCACAATGAGCAGTTCTTC
V: TRBV2; D: NA; J: TRBJ1-5; size: NA; CDR3: CASSEFEVGQPQHF; DNA: TGTGCCAGCAGTGAATTTGAAGTAGGTCAGCCCCAGCATTTT
V: TRBV6-2/TRBV6-3; D: NA; J: TRBJ1-1; size: once; CDR3: CASSYSTLSGAAFF; DNA: TGTGCCAGCAGTTACTCGACCCTGTCGGGGGCAGCTTTCTTT
V: TRBV19; D: NA; J: TRBJ1-4; size: NA; CDR3: CASGDRPTNEKLFF; DNA: TGTGCCAGTGGCGACAGACCAACTAATGAAAAACTGTTTTTT
V: TRBV9; D: TRBD2; J: TRBJ2-7; size: NA; CDR3: CASSPRLAGYEQYF; DNA: TGTGCCAGCAGCCCCCGACTAGCTGGGTACGAGCAGTACTTC
V: TRBV6-4; D: TRBD1; J: TRBJ1-2; size: NA; CDR3: CASRQGSGYGYTF; DNA: TGTGCCAGCAGACAGGGGTCTGGCTATGGCTACACCTTC
V: TRBV10-1; D: NA; J: TRBJ1-2; size: NA; CDR3: CASSERRNYGYTF; DNA: TGCGCCAGCAGTGAACGGAGAAACTATGGCTACACCTTC
V: TRBV7-2; D: NA; J: TRBJ1-3; size: NA; CDR3: CASSAQGIALSGNTIYF; DNA: TGTGCCAGCAGCGCCCAGGGGATCGCCCTCTCTGGAAACACCATATATTTT
V: TRBV28; D: NA; J: TRBJ2-3; size: NA; CDR3: CASGAYSTGTDTQYF; DNA: TGTGCCAGCGGGGCTTACTCGACGGGCACAGATACGCAGTATTTT
V: TRBV29-1; D: TRBD1; J: TRBJ1-1; size: few; CDR3: CSYGTAEAFF; DNA: TGCAGCTACGGGACAGCTGAAGCTTTCTTT
V: TRBV10-3; D: TRBD1; J: TRBJ2-3; size: NA; CDR3: CAIKGDGDRDSGSTDTQYF; DNA: TGTGCCATCAAGGGGGACGGGGACAGGGACTCTGGAAGCACAGATACGCAGTATTTT
V: TRBV25-1; D: NA; J: TRBJ2-4; size: NA; CDR3: CASSAENIQYF; DNA: TGTGCCAGCAGTGCAGAAAACATTCAGTACTTC
V: TRBV27; D: TRBD1; J: TRBJ1-5; size: NA; CDR3: CATRGTGDYQPQHF; DNA: TGTGCCACCCGGGGGACAGGAGATTATCAGCCCCAGCATTTT
V: TRBV7-9; D: NA; J: TRBJ2-3; size: NA; CDR3: CASSETGTDTQYF; DNA: TGTGCCAGCAGCGAAACGGGGACAGATACGCAGTATTTT